The 22 T cell receptor beta chains presented below share a single source sample, sequenced in a study of blood T cell repertoires in COVID-19. The method was immunoSEQ multiplex PCR; TCRdb's version includes in-frame clones alone and lacks a portion of them. The sample includes tens of thousands of clones, 70% to 85% of them seen just once. The sample was peripheral blood. The receptors here all came from a woman of 80 years or more with acute or convalescent COVID-19.

This sequence joins TRBV28 and TRBJ2-3, with TRBD2 matching over 13 bases. With V trimmed by 5 bases and J by 6 bases, 11 bases remained unmatched. The CDR3 consists of 17 residues. Germline V CDR1 and CDR2: MDHEN, SYDVKM. This CDR3 is CASSRVKGLAGSDTQYF. Written as DNA, the CDR3 is TGTGCCAGCAGTCGGGTTAAGGGACTAGCGGGGTCCGATACGCAGTATTTT.

The chain is built from TRBV7-4 and TRBJ1-5; TRBD1 might be the D (6 bases). Germline-derived CDR1 and CDR2 are SGHVT and SQSDAQ. The CDR3 consists of 16 residues. Trimming took 3 bases from V and 7 from J, leaving 19 bases between them. The CDR3 DNA sequence: TGTGCCAGCAGCTTGGTTTACAGGGTTGTCGGGCAGCCCCAGCATTTT. This encodes CASSLVYRVVGQPQHF. Supplemented by reference TRBV7-4 and TRBJ1-5, the full variable domain reads GAGVSQSPRYKVAKRGRDVALRCDSISGHVTLYWYRQTLGQGSEVLTYSQSDAQRDKSGRPSGRFSAERPERSVSTLKIQRTEQGDSAVYLCASSLVYRVVGQPQHFGDGTRLSIL.

J is TRBJ2-7 and V is TRBV3-1 (or the pseudogene TRBV3-2); perhaps TRBD2 as D (6 bases). In germline, CDR1 is LGHDT, CDR2 YNNKEL (reference sequence). The V gene lost 0 bases and the J gene lost 10 bases, with 10 bases spanning the gap. The CDR3 totals 12 residues. CDR3 sequence reads: CASSQEGRNQYF. For the CDR3, the DNA is TGTGCCAGCAGCCAAGAGGGGAGGAACCAGTACTTC.

This clone showed up just once. The gene calls are TRBV4-1 and TRBJ2-1; 7 bases align to TRBD1. Unmatched junction bases numbered 9, after V lost 0 bases and J lost 13 bases. The germline V gene has CDR1 MGHRA and CDR2 YSYEKL. The CDR3 spans 14 residues. The CDR3 sequence is CASSQDPLGTAQFF. CDR3 in DNA: TGCGCCAGCAGCCAAGATCCCTTAGGGACAGCTCAGTTCTTC.

This clone appeared a few times. V gene TRBV5-1 combines with J gene TRBJ2-7, with 9 bases aligning to TRBD2. J gave up 5 bases and V 3 bases, and 12 bases lay outside the gene matches. Germline V gives CDR1 SGHRS, CDR2 YFSETQ. The CDR3 sequence is 16 residues long. CDR3 sequence reads: CASSSRGGRAVDEQYF. The CDR3 DNA follows: TGCGCCAGCAGCTCCCGGGGCGGGAGGGCCGTTGACGAGCAGTACTTC.

This chain connects TRBV9 to TRBJ1-6; D unclear. Trimming took 3 bases from V and 9 from J, leaving 16 bases between them. The length of the CDR3 is 15 residues. Germline values: CDR1 SGDLS, CDR2 YYNGEE. Here the CDR3 DNA reads TGTGCCAGCAGCGATGGACCCGGGAGTATTTCACCCCTCCACTTT. Protein: CASSDGPGSISPLHF.

The CDR3 DNA is TGTGCCAGCAGCTTAGCTCTAGCGGGACTAGCTCCAGATACGCAGTATTTT. Its translation is CASSLALAGLAPDTQYF. The V and J genes are TRBV7-9 and TRBJ2-3; 9 bases map to TRBD2. The CDR3 is 17 amino acids. Trimming at V came to 0 bases and at J to 4 bases, leaving 8 bases not matched to a gene. The germline V gene encodes CDR1 SEHNR and CDR2 FQNEAQ (reference sequence).

This chain joins TRBV5-4 and TRBJ2-3; 8 bases map to TRBD1. Looked up from germline, CDR1 is SGHNT and CDR2 is YYREEE (reference sequence). J was trimmed by 6 bases and V by 4 bases; bases with no gene match: 4. The CDR3 consists of 13 residues. CDR3 in amino acids: CASSRNRGDTQYF. The DNA for the CDR3 is TGTGCCAGCAGCCGTAACAGGGGGGATACGCAGTATTTT.

The chain links TRBV6-5 to TRBJ1-2; 8 nucleotides align to TRBD1. The CDR3 length is 15 residues. The trim removed 7 bases at V and 4 bases at J, leaving 11 bases unmatched. Germline lookup yields CDR1 MNHEY and CDR2 SVGAGI. The CDR3 here is CASTTGQGLRYGYTF. The CDR3 nucleotides are TGTGCCAGCACAACCGGACAGGGTCTTCGCTATGGCTACACCTTC.

The V gene is TRBV2, the J gene TRBJ2-1; no definite D call. Trimming stripped 5 bases from V and 4 bases from J, with 3 bases between. The CDR3 is 11 residues long. Germline values: CDR1 SNHLY, CDR2 FYNNEI. The CDR3 region is CASSQYNEQFF. The CDR3 DNA follows: TGTGCCAGCAGTCAATACAATGAGCAGTTCTTC.

The chain joins TRBV29-1 to TRBJ2-5, with 7 bases that match TRBD1. The V segment lost 3 bases and the J segment 4 bases; nucleotides outside the gene matches: 5. Germline V lookup: CDR1 SQVTM, CDR2 ANQGSEA. The CDR3 consists of 13 residues. The CDR3 is CSVEKGAGETQYF. As DNA, the CDR3 is TGCAGCGTTGAGAAGGGGGCGGGAGAGACCCAGTACTTC.

V gene TRBV6-6 combines with J gene TRBJ1-2; 9 nucleotides align to TRBD1. The CDR3 spans 13 residues. V gave up 7 bases and J gave up 9 bases; unmatched junction bases: 9. Germline CDR1 reads MNHNY; CDR2 reads SVGAGI (reference sequence). The CDR3 DNA reads as TGTGCCAGCACCCACCGGGACAGGGAAAGCTACACCTTC. This encodes CASTHRDRESYTF.

The V gene is TRBV19, the J gene TRBJ2-3; tentative D call: TRBD1 (5 bases). The germline gives CDR1 LNHDA, CDR2 SQIVND (reference sequence). The CDR3 has 15 residues. V dropped 2 bases and J dropped 2 bases, with 11 bases sitting between them. The CDR3 loop reads CASSIREGATDTQYF. DNA of the CDR3: TGTGCCAGTAGTATAAGAGAAGGGGCCACAGATACGCAGTATTTT.

The J gene is TRBJ1-1, the V gene TRBV19; tentative D call: TRBD1 (6 bases). The germline V and J ends were trimmed by 6 bases and 0 bases, with 8 bases remaining between them. The CDR3 has 13 amino acids. In germline, CDR1 is LNHDA, CDR2 SQIVND (reference sequence). The CDR3 nucleotides read TGTGCCAGTAGGGACAGCTTGAACACTGAAGCTTTCTTT. Protein sequence: CASRDSLNTEAFF.

The chain has TRBV5-4 and TRBJ2-2; 7 bases map to TRBD2. The V segment lost 3 bases and the J segment 1 base; nucleotides outside the gene matches: 3. The CDR3 has 15 amino acids. Germline V CDR1 and CDR2: SGHNT, YYREEE (reference sequence). For the CDR3, the DNA is TGTGCCAGCAGCTCAGGGAGGGGGAACACCGGGGAGCTGTTTTTT. Translating gives CASSSGRGNTGELFF.

This chain joins TRBV7-2 and TRBJ2-1; 12 bases agree with TRBD2. Trimming at V came to 5 bases and at J to 7 bases, leaving 9 bases not matched to a gene. This CDR3 spans 16 amino acids. The germline CDR1 and CDR2 sequences are SGHTA and FQGNSA. In DNA, the CDR3 is TGTGCCAGCAGCCCTAGCGGGAGGGCCTCAGGGAATGAGCAGTTCTTC. Translated: CASSPSGRASGNEQFF.

CDR3 protein: CASSKEGAGSQPQHF. CDR3 coding DNA: TGTGCCAGCAGCAAGGAGGGGGCGGGAAGTCAGCCCCAGCATTTT. The rearrangement uses TRBV3-1 (or the pseudogene TRBV3-2) and TRBJ1-5; 7 bases are a match to TRBD1. The CDR3 has 15 amino acids. V trimming: 5 bases; J trimming: 6 bases; junction bases outside the gene matches: 10. Germline V gives CDR1 LGHDT, CDR2 YNNKEL (reference sequence).

This chain's CDR3 is CASSTVGRTEAFF. The CDR3 DNA is TGTGCCAGCAGCACCGTAGGGAGAACTGAAGCTTTCTTT. The rearrangement links TRBV13 to TRBJ1-1; D is unclear. Germline V gives CDR1 PRHDT, CDR2 FYEKMQ (reference sequence). Trimming left V 5 bases short and J 5 bases short, with 12 bases between. The CDR3 has 13 residues.

This sequence joins TRBV27 and TRBJ2-2; maybe TRBD1 (6 bases). CDR1 MNHEY and CDR2 SMNVEV come from the germline V gene (reference sequence). Trimming removed 4 bases from V and 5 bases from J, with 11 bases in between. The CDR3 is 14 residues long. CDR3 loop: CASSYGQLTGELFF. The CDR3 DNA reads as TGTGCCAGCAGTTACGGACAGCTGACCGGGGAGCTGTTTTTT.

J is TRBJ2-7 and V is TRBV28, with D perhaps matching TRBD1 (5 bases). Per germline, CDR1 MDHEN and CDR2 SYDVKM. The length of the CDR3 is 18 residues. Trimming pared 1 base from V and 2 bases from J, leaving 21 bases between. In DNA, the CDR3 is TGTGCCAGCAGTTTATCCTATCTGCAGGGTGGAAGCGCCTACGAGCAGTACTTC. This encodes CASSLSYLQGGSAYEQYF.

The rearrangement joins TRBV5-1 to TRBJ1-4; D is possibly TRBD1 (6 bases). Between the trimmed V and J ends, which lost 1 base and 4 bases, there was a span of 14 bases. The germline gives CDR1 SGHRS, CDR2 YFSETQ. This CDR3 has 16 residues. In DNA, the CDR3 is TGCGCCAGCAGCTTGCAGGGGACAAATCTTAATGAAAAACTGTTTTTT. It codes for CASSLQGTNLNEKLFF. Full variable domain (outside the CDR3, taken from reference TRBV5-1 and TRBJ1-4): KAGVTQTPRYLIKTRGQQVTLSCSPISGHRSVSWYQQTPGQGLQFLFEYFSETQRNKGNFPGRFSGRQFSNSRSEMNVSTLELGDSALYLCASSLQGTNLNEKLFFGSGTQLSVL.

The chain recombines TRBV27 with TRBJ1-1; D ambiguous. The germline V gene has CDR1 MNHEY and CDR2 SMNVEV (reference sequence). Trimming removed 2 bases from V and 2 bases from J, with 6 bases in between. The CDR3 has 13 amino acids. CDR3 loop: CASSLQSNTEAFF. CDR3 sequence (DNA): TGTGCCAGCAGTTTACAATCAAACACTGAAGCTTTCTTT.